The T cell receptor (beta chain) under discussion was sequenced for a study of blood T cell repertoires in COVID-19. Whole-study context: The analysed material was cDNA or gDNA that came from T cells, B-cell-depleted T cells, or PBMCs.

Germline lookup yields CDR1 SNHLY and CDR2 FYNNEI. This CDR3 comprises 14 residues. Deletions cut 5 bases from V and 3 bases from J, with 11 bases between. Authors' methods: Nucleated cell number was recorded as an estimate derived from reference gene primer amplification. Clones were sequenced by immunoSEQ multiplex PCR, and TCRdb holds only the in-frame ones, with some missing. Clonal size and the V and J genes are those of that table, whereas D and trimming came from the DNA. The table has roughly 250,000 clones, 75% to 90% seen once. The sequence was obtained from a woman aged 40 to 49 with acute or convalescent COVID-19. The sequencing sample was made of peripheral blood. The chain has TRBV2 and TRBJ1-5; no clear D gene. For the CDR3, the DNA is TGTGCCAGCAGTCCCGACGGGAACAATCAGCCCCAGCATTTT. It yields the protein CASSPDGNNQPQHF.